This T cell receptor (beta chain) was retrieved from a study of cytomegalovirus exposure and HLA in healthy donors. Study outcomes and limitations: A later analysis reportedly identified an Asian-associated ancestry cluster as carrying fewer N-insertions than the approximately 710-donor mean. The classifier was said to identify cytomegalovirus status with high specificity and sensitivity. Exclusion as indistinguishable affected some V segments, including TRBV6-2 and TRBV6-3.

This clone came up a few times. Its target is unknown. PCR involved 60 Vbeta and 13 Jbeta primers. Assay used: immunoSEQ multiplex PCR; TCRdb lists only in-frame clones, some missing. The sample contains about 140,000 clones, about three quarters of which appear only once. CDR3 length equals 13 residues. After removal of 4 bases from V and 4 bases from J, the junction contained 3 bases not matched to a gene. The V gene's germline CDR1 is SGHAT and CDR2 FQNNGV. The sample consisted of PBMCs. The sequence was obtained from a human donor in good health. The gene calls are TRBV11-2 and TRBJ1-1; 7 nucleotides line up with TRBD1. CDR3 coding DNA: TGTGCCAGCAGCTCCGACAGGGTCACTGAAGCTTTCTTT. This sequence encodes CASSSDRVTEAFF.